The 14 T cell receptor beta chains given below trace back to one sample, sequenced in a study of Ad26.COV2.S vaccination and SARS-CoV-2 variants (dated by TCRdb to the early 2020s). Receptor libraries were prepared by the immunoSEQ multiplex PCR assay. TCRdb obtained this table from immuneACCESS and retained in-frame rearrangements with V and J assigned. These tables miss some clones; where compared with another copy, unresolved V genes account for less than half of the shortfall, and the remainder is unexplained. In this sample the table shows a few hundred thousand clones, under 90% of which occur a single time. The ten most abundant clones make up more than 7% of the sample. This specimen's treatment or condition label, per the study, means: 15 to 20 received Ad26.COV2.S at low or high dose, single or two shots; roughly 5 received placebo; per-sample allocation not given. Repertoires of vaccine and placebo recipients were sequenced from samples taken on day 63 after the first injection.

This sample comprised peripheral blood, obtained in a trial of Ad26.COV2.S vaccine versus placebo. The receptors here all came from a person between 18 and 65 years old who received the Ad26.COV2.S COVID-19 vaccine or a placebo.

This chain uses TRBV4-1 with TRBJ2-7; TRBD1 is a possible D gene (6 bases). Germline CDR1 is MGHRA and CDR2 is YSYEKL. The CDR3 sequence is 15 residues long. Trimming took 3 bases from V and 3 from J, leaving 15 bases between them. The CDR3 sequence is CASSQAPGHNYEQYF. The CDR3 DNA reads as TGCGCCAGCAGCCAGGCTCCGGGACACAACTACGAGCAGTACTTC.

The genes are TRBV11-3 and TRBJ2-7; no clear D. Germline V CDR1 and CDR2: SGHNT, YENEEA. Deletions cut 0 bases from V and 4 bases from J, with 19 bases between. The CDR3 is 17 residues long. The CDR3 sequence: CASSLDGFDGRLYEQYF. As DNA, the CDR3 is TGTGCCAGCAGCTTAGATGGGTTCGACGGCCGATTATACGAGCAGTACTTC.

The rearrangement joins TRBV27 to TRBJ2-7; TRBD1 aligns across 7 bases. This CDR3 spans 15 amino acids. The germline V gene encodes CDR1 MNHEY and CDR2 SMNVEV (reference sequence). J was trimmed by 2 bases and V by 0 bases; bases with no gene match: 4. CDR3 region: CASSLSGQLTYEQYF. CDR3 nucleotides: TGTGCCAGCAGTTTATCGGGACAGCTTACCTACGAGCAGTACTTC.

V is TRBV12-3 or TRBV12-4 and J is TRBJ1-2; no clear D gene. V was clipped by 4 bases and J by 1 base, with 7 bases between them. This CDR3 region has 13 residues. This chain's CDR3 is CASSYPVNYGYTF. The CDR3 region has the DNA TGTGCCAGCAGTTACCCAGTTAACTATGGCTACACCTTC.

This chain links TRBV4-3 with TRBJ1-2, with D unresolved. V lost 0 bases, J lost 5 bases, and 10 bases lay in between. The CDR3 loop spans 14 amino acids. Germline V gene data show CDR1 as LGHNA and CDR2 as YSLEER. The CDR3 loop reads CASSQELGQYGYTF. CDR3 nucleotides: TGCGCCAGCAGCCAAGAGCTAGGGCAATATGGCTACACCTTC.

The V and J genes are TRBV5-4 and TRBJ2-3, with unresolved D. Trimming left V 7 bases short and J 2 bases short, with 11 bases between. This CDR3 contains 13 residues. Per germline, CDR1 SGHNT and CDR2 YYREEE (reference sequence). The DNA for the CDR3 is TGTGCCAGCGCGAGTGGTCACACAGATACGCAGTATTTT. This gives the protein CASASGHTDTQYF.

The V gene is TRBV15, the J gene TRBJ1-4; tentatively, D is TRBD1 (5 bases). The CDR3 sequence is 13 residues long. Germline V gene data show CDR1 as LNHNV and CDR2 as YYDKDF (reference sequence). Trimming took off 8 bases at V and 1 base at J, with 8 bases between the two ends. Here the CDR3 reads CATRGGTNEKLFF. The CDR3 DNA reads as TGTGCCACCCGGGGGGGAACTAATGAAAAACTGTTTTTT.

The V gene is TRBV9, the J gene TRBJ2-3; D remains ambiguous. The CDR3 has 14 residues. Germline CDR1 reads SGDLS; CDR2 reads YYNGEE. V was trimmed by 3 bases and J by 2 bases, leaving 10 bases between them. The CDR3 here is CASSASRFTDTQYF. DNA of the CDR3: TGTGCCAGCAGCGCCTCGAGGTTCACAGATACGCAGTATTTT. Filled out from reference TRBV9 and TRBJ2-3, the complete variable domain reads DSGVTQTPKHLITATGQRVTLRCSPRSGDLSVYWYQQSLDQGLQFLIQYYNGEERAKGNILERFSAQQFPDLHSELNLSSLELGDSALYFCASSASRFTDTQYFGPGTRLTVL.

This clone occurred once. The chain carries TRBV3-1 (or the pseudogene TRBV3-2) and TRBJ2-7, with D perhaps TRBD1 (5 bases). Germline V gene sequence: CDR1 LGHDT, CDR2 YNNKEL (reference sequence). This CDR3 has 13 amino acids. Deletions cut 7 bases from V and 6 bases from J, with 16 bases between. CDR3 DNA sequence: TGTGCCAGCACCATGGGCCCTAGGGGCGAGCAGTACTTC. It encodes CASTMGPRGEQYF.

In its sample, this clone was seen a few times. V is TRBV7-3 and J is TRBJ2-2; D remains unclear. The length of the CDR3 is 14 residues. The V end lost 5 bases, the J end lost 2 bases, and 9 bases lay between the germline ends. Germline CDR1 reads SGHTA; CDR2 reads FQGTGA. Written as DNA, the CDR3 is TGTGCCAGCAGCCCCGTTTTCAACACCGGGGAGCTGTTTTTT. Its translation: CASSPVFNTGELFF.

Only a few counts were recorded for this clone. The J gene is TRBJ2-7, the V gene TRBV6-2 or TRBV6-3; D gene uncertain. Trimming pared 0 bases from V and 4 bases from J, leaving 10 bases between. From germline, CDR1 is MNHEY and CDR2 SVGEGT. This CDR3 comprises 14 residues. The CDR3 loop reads CASSYSMSRYEQYF. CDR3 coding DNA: TGTGCCAGCAGTTACTCGATGAGTAGGTACGAGCAGTACTTC.

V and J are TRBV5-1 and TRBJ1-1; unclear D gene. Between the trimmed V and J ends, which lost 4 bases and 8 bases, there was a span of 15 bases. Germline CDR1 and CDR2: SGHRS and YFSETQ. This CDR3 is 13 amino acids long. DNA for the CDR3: TGCGCCAGCAGCCGAATCAGGACGGGGGAAGCTTTCTTT. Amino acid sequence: CASSRIRTGEAFF.

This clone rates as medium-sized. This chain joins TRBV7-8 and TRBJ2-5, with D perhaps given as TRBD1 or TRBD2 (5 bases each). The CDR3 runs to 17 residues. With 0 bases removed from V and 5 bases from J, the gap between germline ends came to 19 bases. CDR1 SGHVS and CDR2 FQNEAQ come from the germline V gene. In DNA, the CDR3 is TGTGCCAGCAGCTTAGCGATTGGGGGACCCCTTCGGGAGACCCAGTACTTC. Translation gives CASSLAIGGPLRETQYF.

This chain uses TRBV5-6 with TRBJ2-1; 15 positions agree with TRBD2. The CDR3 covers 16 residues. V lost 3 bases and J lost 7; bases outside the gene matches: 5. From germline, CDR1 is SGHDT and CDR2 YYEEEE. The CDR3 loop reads CASSWGLAGGENEQFF. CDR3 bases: TGTGCCAGCAGCTGGGGACTAGCGGGGGGTGAGAATGAGCAGTTCTTC. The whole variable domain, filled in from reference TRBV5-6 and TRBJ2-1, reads DAGVTQSPTHLIKTRGQQVTLRCSPKSGHDTVSWYQQALGQGPQFIFQYYEEEERQRGNFPDRFSGHQFPNYSSELNVNALLLGDSALYLCASSWGLAGGENEQFFGPGTRLTVL.